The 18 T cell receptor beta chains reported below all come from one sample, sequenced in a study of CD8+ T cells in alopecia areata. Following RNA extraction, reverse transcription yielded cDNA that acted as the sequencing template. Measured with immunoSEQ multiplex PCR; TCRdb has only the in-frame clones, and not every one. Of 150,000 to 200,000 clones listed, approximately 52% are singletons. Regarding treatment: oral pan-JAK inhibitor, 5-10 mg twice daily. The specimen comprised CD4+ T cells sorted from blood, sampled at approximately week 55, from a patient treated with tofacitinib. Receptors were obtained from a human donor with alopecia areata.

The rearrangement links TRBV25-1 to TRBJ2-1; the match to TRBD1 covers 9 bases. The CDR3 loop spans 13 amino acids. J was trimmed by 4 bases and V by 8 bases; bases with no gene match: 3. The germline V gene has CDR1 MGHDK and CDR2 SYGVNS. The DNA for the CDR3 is TGTGCCAGCCTGGGACAGGGATACAATGAGCAGTTCTTC. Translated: CASLGQGYNEQFF.

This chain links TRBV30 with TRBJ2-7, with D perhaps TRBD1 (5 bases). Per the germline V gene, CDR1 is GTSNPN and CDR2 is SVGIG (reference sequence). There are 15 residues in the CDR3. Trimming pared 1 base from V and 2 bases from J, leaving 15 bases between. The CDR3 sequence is CAWSGGPPGTYEQYF. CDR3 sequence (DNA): TGTGCCTGGAGTGGTGGGCCTCCAGGGACCTACGAGCAGTACTTC.

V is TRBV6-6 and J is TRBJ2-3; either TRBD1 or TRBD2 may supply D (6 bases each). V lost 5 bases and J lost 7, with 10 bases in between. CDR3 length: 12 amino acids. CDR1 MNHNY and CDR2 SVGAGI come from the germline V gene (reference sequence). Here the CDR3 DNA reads TGTGCCAGCAGTGAGGGGGGCAATACGCAGTATTTT. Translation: CASSEGGNTQYF.

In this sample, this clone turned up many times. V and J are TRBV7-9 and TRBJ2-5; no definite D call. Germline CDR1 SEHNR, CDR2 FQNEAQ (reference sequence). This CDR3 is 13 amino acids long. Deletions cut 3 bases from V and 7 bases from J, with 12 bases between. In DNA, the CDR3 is TGTGCCAGCAGCTTCGCAGGTCGCGGGACCCAGTACTTC. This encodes CASSFAGRGTQYF.

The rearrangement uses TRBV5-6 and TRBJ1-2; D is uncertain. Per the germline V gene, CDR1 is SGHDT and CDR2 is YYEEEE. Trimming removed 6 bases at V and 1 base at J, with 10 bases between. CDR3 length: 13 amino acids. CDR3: CASTMRINYGYTF. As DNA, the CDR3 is TGTGCCAGCACCATGAGGATTAACTATGGCTACACCTTC.

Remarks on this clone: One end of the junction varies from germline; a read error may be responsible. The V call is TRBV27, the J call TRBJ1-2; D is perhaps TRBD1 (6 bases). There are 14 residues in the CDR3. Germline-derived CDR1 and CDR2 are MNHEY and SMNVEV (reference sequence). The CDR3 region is CAISSGQRAYGYTF. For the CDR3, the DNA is TGTGCCATCAGTTCCGGACAGAGAGCCTATGGCTACACCTTC.

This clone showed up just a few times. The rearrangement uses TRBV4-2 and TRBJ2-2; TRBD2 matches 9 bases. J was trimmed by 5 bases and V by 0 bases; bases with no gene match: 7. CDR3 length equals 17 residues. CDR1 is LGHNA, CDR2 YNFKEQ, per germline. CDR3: CASSQDQSGGRTGELFF. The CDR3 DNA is TGTGCCAGCAGCCAAGACCAGAGCGGGGGGCGGACCGGGGAGCTGTTTTTT.

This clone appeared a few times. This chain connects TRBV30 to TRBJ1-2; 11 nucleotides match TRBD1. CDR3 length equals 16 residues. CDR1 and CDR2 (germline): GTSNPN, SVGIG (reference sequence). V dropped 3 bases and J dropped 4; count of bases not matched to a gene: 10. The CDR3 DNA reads TGTGCCTGGAGCAGGACAGGGGGCGATATGATCTATGGCTACACCTTC. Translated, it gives CAWSRTGGDMIYGYTF.

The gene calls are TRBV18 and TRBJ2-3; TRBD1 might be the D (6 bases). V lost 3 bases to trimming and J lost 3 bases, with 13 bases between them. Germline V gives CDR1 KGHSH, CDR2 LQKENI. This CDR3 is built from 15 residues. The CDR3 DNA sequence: TGTGCCAGCTCACCCATGCAGGGGCGGACAGATACGCAGTATTTT. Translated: CASSPMQGRTDTQYF.

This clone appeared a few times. CDR3 DNA sequence: TGTGCCTGGAGAATGGGACAGCCAAATTCACCCCTCCACTTT. Translation: CAWRMGQPNSPLHF. The rearrangement joins TRBV30 to TRBJ1-6, with 7 bases aligning to TRBD1. The CDR3 runs 14 residues. Germline V gives CDR1 GTSNPN, CDR2 SVGIG (reference sequence). Unmatched junction bases numbered 6, after V lost 3 bases and J lost 7 bases.

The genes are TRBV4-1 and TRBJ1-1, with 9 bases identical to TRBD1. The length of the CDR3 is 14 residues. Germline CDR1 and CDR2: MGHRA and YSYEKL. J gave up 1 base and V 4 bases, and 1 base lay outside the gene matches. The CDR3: CASSPGQGNTEAFF. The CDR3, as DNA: TGCGCCAGCAGCCCGGGACAGGGGAACACTGAAGCTTTCTTT.

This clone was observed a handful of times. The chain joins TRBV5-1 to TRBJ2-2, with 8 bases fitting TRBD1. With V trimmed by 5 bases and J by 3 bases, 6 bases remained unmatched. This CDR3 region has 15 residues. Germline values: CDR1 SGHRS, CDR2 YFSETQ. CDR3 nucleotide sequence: TGCGCCAGCAGGGACAGGGATCGGGACACCGGGGAGCTGTTTTTT. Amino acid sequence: CASRDRDRDTGELFF.

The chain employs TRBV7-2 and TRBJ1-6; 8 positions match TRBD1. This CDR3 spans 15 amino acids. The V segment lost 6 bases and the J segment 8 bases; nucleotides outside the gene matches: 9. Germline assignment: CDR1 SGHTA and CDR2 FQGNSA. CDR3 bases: TGTGCCAGCAGAGTCGACAGGGGAGAAGATTCACCCCTCCACTTT. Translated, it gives CASRVDRGEDSPLHF.

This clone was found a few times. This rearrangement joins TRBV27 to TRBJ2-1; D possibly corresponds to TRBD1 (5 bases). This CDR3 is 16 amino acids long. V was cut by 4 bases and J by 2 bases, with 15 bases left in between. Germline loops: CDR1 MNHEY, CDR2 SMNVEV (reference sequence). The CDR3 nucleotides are TGTGCCAGCAGTTCAAGGACAAGTGTTACCTACAATGAGCAGTTCTTC. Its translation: CASSSRTSVTYNEQFF.

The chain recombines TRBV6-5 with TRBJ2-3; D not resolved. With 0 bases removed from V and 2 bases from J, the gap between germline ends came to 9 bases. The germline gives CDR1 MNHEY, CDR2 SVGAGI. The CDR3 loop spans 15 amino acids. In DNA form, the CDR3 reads TGTGCCAGCAGTTACTCATTAACCTCCACAGATACGCAGTATTTT. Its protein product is CASSYSLTSTDTQYF.

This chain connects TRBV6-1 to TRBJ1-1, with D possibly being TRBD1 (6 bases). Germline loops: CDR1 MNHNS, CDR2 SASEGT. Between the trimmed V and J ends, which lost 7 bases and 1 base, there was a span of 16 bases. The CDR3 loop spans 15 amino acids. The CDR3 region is CASTGAGAENTEAFF. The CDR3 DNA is TGTGCCAGCACCGGGGCAGGGGCCGAGAACACTGAAGCTTTCTTT.

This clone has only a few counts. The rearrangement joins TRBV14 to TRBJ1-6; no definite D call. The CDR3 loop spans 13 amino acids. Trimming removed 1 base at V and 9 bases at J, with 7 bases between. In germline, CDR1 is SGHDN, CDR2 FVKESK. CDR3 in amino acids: CASSQVRGSPLHF. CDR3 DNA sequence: TGTGCCAGCAGCCAAGTGCGGGGTTCACCCCTCCACTTT.

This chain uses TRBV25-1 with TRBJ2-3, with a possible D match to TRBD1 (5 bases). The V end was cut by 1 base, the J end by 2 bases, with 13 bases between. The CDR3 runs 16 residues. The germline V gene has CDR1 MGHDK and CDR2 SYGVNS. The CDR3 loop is CASSELGRPDTDTQYF. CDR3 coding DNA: TGTGCCAGCAGTGAATTGGGGCGCCCGGACACAGATACGCAGTATTTT.